This section outlines one T cell receptor (beta chain) sequence together with its context. This specimen belongs to a study of OX40 agonist ivuxolimab in advanced cancers. Some clones are missing from TCRdb's copy, which holds only in-frame ones; the method was immunoSEQ multiplex PCR. The repertoire has some 49,000 clones, around four fifths of them found once; the top ten carry under 5%. Source: CD4+ or CD8+ T cells sorted from blood, taken in a trial of the OX40 agonist ivuxolimab. This TCR came from an adult with an advanced solid tumor such as melanoma, head and neck, liver or kidney cancer.

CDR3 protein: CAWKNRGNYGYTF. In DNA, the CDR3 is TGTGCCTGGAAAAACCGGGGAAACTATGGCTACACCTTC. V and J are TRBV30 and TRBJ1-2; D is unresolved. Trimming shortened V by 4 bases and J by 2 bases, and 11 bases separated the two germline ends. The germline gives CDR1 GTSNPN, CDR2 SVGIG (reference sequence). This CDR3 has 13 amino acids.